This T cell receptor beta chain comes out of a study of blood T cell repertoires in COVID-19. The table came from immunoSEQ multiplex PCR; TCRdb's copy has only in-frame clones and leaves some out. The sample records approximately 75,000 clones, 75% to 90% being singletons. Trimming stripped 2 bases from V and 1 base from J, with 11 bases between. In germline, CDR1 is KGHSH, CDR2 LQKENI. CDR3 length: 15 amino acids. The chain recombines TRBV18 with TRBJ1-1; D not certain. The sequenced sample consisted of peripheral blood. This clonotype was sampled from a man aged 80 or over with COVID-19, enrolled during active disease. The CDR3 region is CASSPGQAKNTEAFF. The CDR3 DNA is TGTGCCAGCTCACCAGGCCAGGCGAAGAACACTGAAGCTTTCTTT.